The clone carrying this T cell receptor (beta chain) was counted between two and nine times. Its antigen is not identified. Germline V gives CDR1 SGHRS, CDR2 YFSETQ. V shed 4 bases and J 0 bases; nucleotides not matched to a gene: 8. The CDR3 is 18 amino acids. TCRdb used MiXCR to reprocess the reads, holding one entry per CDR3 protein. This sample has about 69,000 distinct CDR3 sequences; around 27% occur once, and the top ten carry roughly three fifths. The source of the sample is a study of T cell repertoires in cytomegalovirus infection. Study summary: HLA-B-restricted CMV epitopes that are well studied, plus recently identified HLA-C-restricted ones, were used by the study. Whole-study findings and limits: Identification of carriers of CMV plus the relevant HLA was achieved through cumulative public TCR beta family frequency. In two of eight donors, the top clonotype was HLA-C-restricted CMV-specific.

This chain uses TRBV5-1 with TRBJ2-1; 12 bases map to TRBD2. The sequence was collected from a human donor in good health (CMV status not recorded). Some clones in this sample may be carry-over from other donors' samples. Sequences were derived from CD8+ T cells from cultured PBMCs, sampled from culture after CMV antigen stimulation. DNA of the CDR3: TGCGCCAGCAGCCCCCGGACTAGCGGGACCAGCTCCTACAATGAGCAGTTCTTC. This codes for CASSPRTSGTSSYNEQFF.